This is a list of T cell receptor beta chains from one sample in a study of blood T cells in healthy people across ages. TCRdb independently ran MiXCR on the 5' RACE reads; one entry per CDR3 protein. This sample yields about 800,000 distinct CDR3 sequences, of which about half are seen a single time; 15% to 20% belongs to the top ten. The sample taken for sequencing was blood. All receptors derive from an elderly man in good health. CDR3s include the opening cysteine and the closing phenylalanine or tryptophan. Fields, in order: CDR3 protein, CDR3 length, V gene, J gene.

cdr3_aa: CASSLAGGLNNEQYF
cdr3_length: 15
v_call: TRBV28
j_call: TRBJ2-7

cdr3_aa: CASSGGGEETQFF
cdr3_length: 13
v_call: TRBV5-4
j_call: TRBJ2-1

cdr3_aa: CASSQRDRGNQPQHF
cdr3_length: 15
v_call: TRBV4-2
j_call: TRBJ1-5

cdr3_aa: CATSQGQGSYNEQFF
cdr3_length: 15
v_call: TRBV15
j_call: TRBJ2-1

cdr3_aa: CSALRRQEHYNEQFF
cdr3_length: 15
v_call: TRBV20-1
j_call: TRBJ2-1

cdr3_aa: CASSPQGAVGTEAFF
cdr3_length: 15
v_call: TRBV4-3
j_call: TRBJ1-1

cdr3_aa: CASSSSGTQETQYF
cdr3_length: 14
v_call: TRBV5-4
j_call: TRBJ2-5

cdr3_aa: CATRGSSYEQYF
cdr3_length: 12
v_call: TRBV24-1
j_call: TRBJ2-7

cdr3_aa: CSARGLRDSYEQYF
cdr3_length: 14
v_call: TRBV20-1
j_call: TRBJ2-7

cdr3_aa: CASSQPSGYETQYF
cdr3_length: 14
v_call: TRBV14
j_call: TRBJ2-5

cdr3_aa: CASSPVTGNNYEQYF
cdr3_length: 15
v_call: TRBV5-1
j_call: TRBJ2-7

cdr3_aa: CASSQDYAGSDTQYF
cdr3_length: 15
v_call: TRBV4-3
j_call: TRBJ2-3

cdr3_aa: CASSRDFPYEQYF
cdr3_length: 13
v_call: TRBV5-1
j_call: TRBJ2-7

cdr3_aa: CASSKQGPSYNEQFF
cdr3_length: 15
v_call: TRBV19
j_call: TRBJ2-1

cdr3_aa: CASSELGLAGANQYF
cdr3_length: 15
v_call: TRBV25-1
j_call: TRBJ2-5